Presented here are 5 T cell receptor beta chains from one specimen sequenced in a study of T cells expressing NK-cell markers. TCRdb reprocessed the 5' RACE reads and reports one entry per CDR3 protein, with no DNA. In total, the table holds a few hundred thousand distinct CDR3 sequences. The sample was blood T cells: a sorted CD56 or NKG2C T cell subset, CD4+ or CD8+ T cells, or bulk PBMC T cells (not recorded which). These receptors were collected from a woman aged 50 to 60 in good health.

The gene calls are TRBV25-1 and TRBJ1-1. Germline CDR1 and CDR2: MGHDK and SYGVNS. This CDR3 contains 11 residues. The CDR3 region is CASSELGGAFF.

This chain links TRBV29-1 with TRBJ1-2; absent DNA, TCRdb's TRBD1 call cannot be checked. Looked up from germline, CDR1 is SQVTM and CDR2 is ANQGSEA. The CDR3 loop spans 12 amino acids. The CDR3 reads CSVGRDRAFYTF.

CDR3 sequence reads: CSARGGTQGFEQFF. The chain carries TRBV20-1 and TRBJ2-1; the D gene TCRdb calls, TRBD2, cannot be checked with no DNA. This CDR3 is 14 amino acids long. The V gene's germline CDR1 is DFQATT and CDR2 SNEGSKA (reference sequence).

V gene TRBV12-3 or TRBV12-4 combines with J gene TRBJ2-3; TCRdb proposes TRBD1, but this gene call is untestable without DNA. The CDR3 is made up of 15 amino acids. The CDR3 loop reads CASRETRAGTDTQYF.

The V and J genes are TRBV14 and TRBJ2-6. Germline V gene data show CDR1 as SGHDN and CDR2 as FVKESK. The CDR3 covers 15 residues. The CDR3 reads CASSQDLGPASVLTF. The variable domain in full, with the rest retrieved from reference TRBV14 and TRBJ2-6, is EAGVTQFPSHSVIEKGQTVTLRCDPISGHDNLYWYRRVMGKEIKFLLHFVKESKQDESGMPNNRFLAERTGGTYSTLKVQPAELEDSGVYFCASSQDLGPASVLTFGAGSRLTVL.